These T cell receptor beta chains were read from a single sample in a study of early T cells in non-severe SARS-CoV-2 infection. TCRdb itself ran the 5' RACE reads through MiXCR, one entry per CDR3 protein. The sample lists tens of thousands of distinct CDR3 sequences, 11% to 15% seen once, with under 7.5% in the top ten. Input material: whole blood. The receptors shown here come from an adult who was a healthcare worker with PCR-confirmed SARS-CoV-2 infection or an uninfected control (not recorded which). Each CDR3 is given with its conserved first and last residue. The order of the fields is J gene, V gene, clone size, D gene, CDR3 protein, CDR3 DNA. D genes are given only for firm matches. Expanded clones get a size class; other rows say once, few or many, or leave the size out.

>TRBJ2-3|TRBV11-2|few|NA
CASTRRDTQYF
TGTGCCAGCACCCGGCGAGATACGCAGTATTTT
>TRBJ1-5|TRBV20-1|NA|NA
CSARAVEGTSNQPQHF
TGCAGTGCTAGAGCGGTGGAGGGGACTAGCAATCAGCCCCAGCATTTT
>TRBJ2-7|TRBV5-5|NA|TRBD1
CASSLGLQGAVGYEQYF
TGTGCCAGCAGCTTGGGGCTACAGGGGGCTGTCGGCTACGAGCAGTACTTC
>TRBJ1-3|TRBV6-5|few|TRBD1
CASRQGFSGNTIYF
TGTGCCAGCAGACAGGGGTTCTCTGGAAACACCATATATTTT
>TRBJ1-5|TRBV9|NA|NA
CASSVADGDQPQHF
TGTGCCAGCAGCGTAGCGGACGGGGATCAGCCCCAGCATTTT
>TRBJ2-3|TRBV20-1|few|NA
CSASYARGTQYF
TGCAGTGCTAGTTATGCTCGTGGAACGCAGTATTTT
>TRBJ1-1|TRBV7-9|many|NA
CASSRPYRNEAFF
TGTGCCAGCAGCCGACCCTACAGGAATGAAGCTTTCTTT
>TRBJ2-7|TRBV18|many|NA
CASSPGFGGTYEQYF
TGTGCCAGCTCACCGGGTTTTGGGGGTACCTACGAGCAGTACTTC
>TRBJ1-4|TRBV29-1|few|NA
CSVRGVAGFTTNEKLFF
TGCAGCGTCCGTGGTGTTGCAGGATTTACAACTAATGAAAAACTGTTTTTT
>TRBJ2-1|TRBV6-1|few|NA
CASIISVGYNEQFF
TGTGCCAGCATTATTTCGGTGGGATACAATGAGCAGTTCTTC
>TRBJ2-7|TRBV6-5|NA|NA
CASARGTNEQYF
TGTGCCAGCGCCCGAGGGACAAACGAGCAGTACTTC
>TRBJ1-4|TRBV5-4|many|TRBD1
CASSADRDEKLFF
TGTGCCAGCAGCGCGGACAGGGACGAAAAACTGTTTTTT
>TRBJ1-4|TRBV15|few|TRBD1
CATSTTGINEKLFF
TGTGCCACCAGCACGACAGGGATTAATGAAAAACTGTTTTTT
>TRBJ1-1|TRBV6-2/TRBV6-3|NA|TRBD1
CASREYDRGIEAFF
TGTGCCAGCAGAGAATACGACAGGGGAATTGAAGCTTTCTTT
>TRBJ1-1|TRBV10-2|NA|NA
CASSEGARTEAFF
TGCGCCAGCAGTGAGGGGGCGCGCACTGAAGCTTTCTTT
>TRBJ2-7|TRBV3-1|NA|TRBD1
CASSPPDRLEQYF
TGTGCCAGCAGTCCACCGGACAGGCTCGAGCAGTACTTC
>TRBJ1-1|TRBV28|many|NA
CASTWDGMNTEAFF
TGTGCCAGCACCTGGGACGGTATGAACACTGAAGCTTTCTTT
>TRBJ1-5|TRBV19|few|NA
CASSRAGGNQPQHF
TGTGCCAGTAGTAGAGCAGGGGGCAATCAGCCCCAGCATTTT
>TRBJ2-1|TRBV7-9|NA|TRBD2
CASSFTSGNNEQFF
TGTGCCAGCAGCTTCACTAGCGGCAACAATGAGCAGTTCTTC
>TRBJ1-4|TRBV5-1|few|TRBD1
CASSLDRGRGDEKLFF
TGCGCCAGCAGCTTGGACAGGGGGCGAGGCGATGAAAAACTGTTTTTT
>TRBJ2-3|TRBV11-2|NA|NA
CASIGLQGIGSGKGFRQYF
TGTGCCAGCATCGGGCTGCAGGGTATAGGGTCGGGTAAAGGATTTCGGCAGTATTTT
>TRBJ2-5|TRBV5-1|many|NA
CASSVGLQETQYF
TGCGCCAGCAGCGTGGGACTCCAAGAGACCCAGTACTTC
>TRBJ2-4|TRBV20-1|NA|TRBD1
CSARDWGQGAQLAKNIQYF
TGCAGTGCTAGAGATTGGGGACAGGGGGCTCAATTAGCCAAAAACATTCAGTACTTC
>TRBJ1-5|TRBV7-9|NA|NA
CASSPDRSNQPQHF
TGTGCCAGCAGCCCGGACAGAAGCAATCAGCCCCAGCATTTT
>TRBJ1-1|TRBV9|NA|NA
CASSAGAYEAFF
TGTGCCAGCAGCGCCGGGGCCTACGAAGCTTTCTTT
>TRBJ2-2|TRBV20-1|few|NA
CSARDRGDTGELFF
TGCAGTGCTAGAGACAGGGGCGACACCGGGGAGCTGTTTTTT
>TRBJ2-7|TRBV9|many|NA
CASSVGSNERGQYF
TGTGCCAGCAGCGTAGGATCTAACGAGAGGGGGCAGTACTTC
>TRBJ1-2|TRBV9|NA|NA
CASSKQGDNYGYTF
TGTGCCAGCAGTAAACAAGGGGACAACTATGGCTACACCTTC
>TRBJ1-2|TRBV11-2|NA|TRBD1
CASSDRQGILANYGYTF
TGTGCCAGCAGCGACAGACAGGGAATTTTGGCTAACTATGGCTACACCTTC
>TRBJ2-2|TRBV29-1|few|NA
CSVEGVAGELFF
TGCAGCGTTGAAGGGGTGGCCGGGGAGCTGTTTTTT
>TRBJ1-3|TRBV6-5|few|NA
CASSYSGPRGGNTIYF
TGTGCCAGCAGTTACTCCGGTCCAAGGGGTGGAAACACCATATATTTT
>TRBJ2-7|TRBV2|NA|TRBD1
CASSYSGTGGFEQYF
TGTGCCAGCAGTTATTCCGGGACAGGGGGTTTTGAGCAGTACTTC